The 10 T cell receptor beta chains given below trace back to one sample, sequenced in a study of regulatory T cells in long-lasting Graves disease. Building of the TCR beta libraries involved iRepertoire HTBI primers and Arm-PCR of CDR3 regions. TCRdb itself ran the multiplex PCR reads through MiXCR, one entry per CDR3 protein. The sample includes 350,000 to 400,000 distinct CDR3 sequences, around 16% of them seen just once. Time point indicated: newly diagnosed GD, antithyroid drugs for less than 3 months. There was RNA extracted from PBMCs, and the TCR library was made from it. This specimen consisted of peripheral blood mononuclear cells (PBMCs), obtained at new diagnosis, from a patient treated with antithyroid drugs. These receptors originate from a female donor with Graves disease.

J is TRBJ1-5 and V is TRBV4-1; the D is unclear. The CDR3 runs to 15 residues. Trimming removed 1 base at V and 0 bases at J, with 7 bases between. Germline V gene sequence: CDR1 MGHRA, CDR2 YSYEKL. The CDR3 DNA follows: TGCGCCAGCAGCCAAGGCGGGGATAGCAATCAGCCCCAGCATTTT. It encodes CASSQGGDSNQPQHF.

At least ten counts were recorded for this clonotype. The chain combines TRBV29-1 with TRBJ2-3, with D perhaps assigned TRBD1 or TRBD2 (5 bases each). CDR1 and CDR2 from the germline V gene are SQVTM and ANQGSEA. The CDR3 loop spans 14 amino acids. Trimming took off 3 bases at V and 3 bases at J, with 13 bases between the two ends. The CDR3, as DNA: TGCAGCGTTGAGACTAACCAGGGTACAGATACGCAGTATTTT. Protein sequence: CSVETNQGTDTQYF.

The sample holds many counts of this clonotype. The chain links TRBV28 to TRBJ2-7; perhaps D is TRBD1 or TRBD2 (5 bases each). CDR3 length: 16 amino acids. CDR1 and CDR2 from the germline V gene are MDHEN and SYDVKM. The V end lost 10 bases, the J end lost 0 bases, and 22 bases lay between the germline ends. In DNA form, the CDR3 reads TGTGCCACCATTAACGCCGGGACCGATTTCTCCTACGAGCAGTACTTC. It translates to CATINAGTDFSYEQYF.

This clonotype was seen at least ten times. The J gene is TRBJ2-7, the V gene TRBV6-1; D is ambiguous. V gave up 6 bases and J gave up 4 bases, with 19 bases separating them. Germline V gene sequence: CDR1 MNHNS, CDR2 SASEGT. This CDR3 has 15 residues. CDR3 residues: CASRNKANGQYEQYF. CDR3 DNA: TGTGCCAGCAGGAATAAGGCGAACGGGCAGTACGAGCAGTACTTC.

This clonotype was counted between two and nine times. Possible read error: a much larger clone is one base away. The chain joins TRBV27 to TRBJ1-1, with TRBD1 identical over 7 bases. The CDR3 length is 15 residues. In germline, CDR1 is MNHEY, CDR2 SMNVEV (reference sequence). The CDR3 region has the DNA TGTGCCGGCAGTTCCGCACAGGGGCGGTGGACTGAAGCTTTCTTT. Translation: CAGSSAQGRWTEAFF.

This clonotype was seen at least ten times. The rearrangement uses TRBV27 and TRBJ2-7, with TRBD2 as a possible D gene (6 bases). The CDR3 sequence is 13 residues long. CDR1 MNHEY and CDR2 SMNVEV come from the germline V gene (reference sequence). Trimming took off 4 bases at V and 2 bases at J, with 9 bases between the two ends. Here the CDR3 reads CASSSGGTYEQYF. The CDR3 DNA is TGTGCCAGCAGTTCCGGGGGTACCTACGAGCAGTACTTC.

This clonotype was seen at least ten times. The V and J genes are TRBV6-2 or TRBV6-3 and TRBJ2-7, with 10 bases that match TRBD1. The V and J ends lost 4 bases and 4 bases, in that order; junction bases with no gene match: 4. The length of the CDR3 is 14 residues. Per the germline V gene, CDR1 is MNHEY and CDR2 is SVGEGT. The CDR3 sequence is CASSSPGQGYEQYF. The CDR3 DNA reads TGTGCCAGCAGTTCCCCGGGACAGGGGTACGAGCAGTACTTC.

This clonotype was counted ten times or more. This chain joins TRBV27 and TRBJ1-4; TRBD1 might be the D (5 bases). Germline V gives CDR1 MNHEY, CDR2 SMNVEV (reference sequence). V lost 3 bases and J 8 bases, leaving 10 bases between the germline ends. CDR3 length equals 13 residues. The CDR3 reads CASSLGLGEKLFF. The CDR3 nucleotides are TGTGCCAGCAGTTTGGGACTCGGAGAAAAACTGTTTTTT. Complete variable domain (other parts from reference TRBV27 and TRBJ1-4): EAQVTQNPRYLITVTGKKLTVTCSQNMNHEYMSWYRQDPGLGLRQIYYSMNVEVTDKGDVPEGYKVSRKEKRNFPLILESPSPNQTSLYFCASSLGLGEKLFFGSGTQLSVL.

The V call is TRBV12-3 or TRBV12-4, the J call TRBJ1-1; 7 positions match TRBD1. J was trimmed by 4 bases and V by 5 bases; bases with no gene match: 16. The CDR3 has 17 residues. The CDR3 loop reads CASSPPTGTAWGTEAFF. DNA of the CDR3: TGTGCCAGCAGTCCCCCCACCGGGACAGCCTGGGGCACTGAAGCTTTCTTT.

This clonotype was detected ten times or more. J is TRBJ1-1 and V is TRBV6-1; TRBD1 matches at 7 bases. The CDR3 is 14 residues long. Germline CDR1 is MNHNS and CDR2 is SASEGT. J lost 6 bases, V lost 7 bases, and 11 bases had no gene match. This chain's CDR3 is CASTLQGGFAEAFF. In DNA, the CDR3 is TGTGCCAGCACTTTGCAGGGGGGATTCGCTGAAGCTTTCTTT.